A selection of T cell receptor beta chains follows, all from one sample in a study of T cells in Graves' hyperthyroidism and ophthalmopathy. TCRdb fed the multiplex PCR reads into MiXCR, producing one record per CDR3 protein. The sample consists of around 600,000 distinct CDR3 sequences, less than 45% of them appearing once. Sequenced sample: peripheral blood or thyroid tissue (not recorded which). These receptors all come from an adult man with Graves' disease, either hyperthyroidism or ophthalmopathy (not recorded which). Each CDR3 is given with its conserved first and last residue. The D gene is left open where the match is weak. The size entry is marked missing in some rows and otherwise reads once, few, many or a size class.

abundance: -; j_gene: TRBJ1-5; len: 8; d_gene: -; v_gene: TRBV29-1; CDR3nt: TGCAGCGTGCAGGGGAGGCATTTT; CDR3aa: CSVQGRHF
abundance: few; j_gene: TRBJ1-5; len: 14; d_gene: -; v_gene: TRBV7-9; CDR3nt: TGTGCCAGCAGCCTACCGGGGGGTAGTCAGCCCCAGCATTTT; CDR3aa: CASSLPGGSQPQHF
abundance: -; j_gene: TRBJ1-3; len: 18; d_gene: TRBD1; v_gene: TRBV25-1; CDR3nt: TGTGCCAGCAGTGAAGACGGACAGGGGGCCGACTCTGGAAACACCATATATTTT; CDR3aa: CASSEDGQGADSGNTIYF
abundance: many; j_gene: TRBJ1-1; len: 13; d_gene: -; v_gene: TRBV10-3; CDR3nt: TGTGCCATCAGTGGAGGGGAGACCACTGAAGCTTTCTTT; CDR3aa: CAISGGETTEAFF
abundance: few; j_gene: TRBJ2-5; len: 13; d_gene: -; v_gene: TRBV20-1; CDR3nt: TGCAGTGCTAGCAAGTCTCCTAAAGAGACCCAGTACTTC; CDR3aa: CSASKSPKETQYF
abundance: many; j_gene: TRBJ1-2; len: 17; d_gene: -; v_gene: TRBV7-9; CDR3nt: TGTGCCAGCAGCTTAGCGGTATTGACCGGTTCAAACTATGGCTACACCTTC; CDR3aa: CASSLAVLTGSNYGYTF
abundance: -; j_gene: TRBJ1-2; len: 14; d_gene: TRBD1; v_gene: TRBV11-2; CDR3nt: TGTGCCAGCAGCGCTCGACAGGGGGCCGATGGCTACACCTTC; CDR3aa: CASSARQGADGYTF
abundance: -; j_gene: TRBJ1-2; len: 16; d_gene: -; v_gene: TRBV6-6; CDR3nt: TGTGCCAGCAGTCCTACAGGGCTGAGAGCTAACTATGGCTACACCTTC; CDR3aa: CASSPTGLRANYGYTF
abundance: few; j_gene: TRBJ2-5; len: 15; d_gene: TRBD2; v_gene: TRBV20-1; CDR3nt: TGCAGTGCTTCACGACTAGCGGGAAAGCAAGAGACCCAGTACTTC; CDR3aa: CSASRLAGKQETQYF
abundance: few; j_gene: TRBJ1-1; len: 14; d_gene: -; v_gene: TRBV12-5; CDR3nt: TGTGCTAGTGACTTCAGGGCTACGAACACTGAAGCTTTCTTT; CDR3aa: CASDFRATNTEAFF
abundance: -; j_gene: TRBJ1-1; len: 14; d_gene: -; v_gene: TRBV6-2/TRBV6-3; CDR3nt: TGTGCCAGCGTTCGACGGAGCATGAACACTGAAGCTTTCTTT; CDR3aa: CASVRRSMNTEAFF